This TCR beta chain was sequenced in a study of CD8 T cells in ankylosing spondylitis. Study conclusions and caveats: Seemingly distinctive of ankylosing spondylitis blood was a TCR beta motif formed by eight highly homologous variants. Significantly higher representation of disease-linked clones was reported for matched ankylosing spondylitis synovial fluid.

There are a few counts of this clonotype. No antigen is known for it. Scientists made TCR beta libraries using quantitative 5'-RACE with molecular barcodes. MiXCR, run by TCRdb on the 5' RACE reads, gives a single entry per CDR3 protein. Of 250,000 to 350,000 distinct CDR3 sequences in the sample, 15% to 20% were seen once. Germline V lookup: CDR1 MNHNS, CDR2 SASEGT. J lost 5 bases, V lost 7 bases, and 4 bases had no gene match. The CDR3 is 13 residues long. The sample comprised blood, either unsorted or a sorted T cell fraction (not recorded which). This clonotype was obtained from a male donor with ankylosing spondylitis or in good health (not recorded which). V gene TRBV6-1 combines with J gene TRBJ2-1; 8 bases are a match to TRBD1. The CDR3 region is CASTRTGNNEQFF. The CDR3 DNA follows: TGTGCCAGCACTCGGACAGGGAACAATGAGCAGTTCTTC.